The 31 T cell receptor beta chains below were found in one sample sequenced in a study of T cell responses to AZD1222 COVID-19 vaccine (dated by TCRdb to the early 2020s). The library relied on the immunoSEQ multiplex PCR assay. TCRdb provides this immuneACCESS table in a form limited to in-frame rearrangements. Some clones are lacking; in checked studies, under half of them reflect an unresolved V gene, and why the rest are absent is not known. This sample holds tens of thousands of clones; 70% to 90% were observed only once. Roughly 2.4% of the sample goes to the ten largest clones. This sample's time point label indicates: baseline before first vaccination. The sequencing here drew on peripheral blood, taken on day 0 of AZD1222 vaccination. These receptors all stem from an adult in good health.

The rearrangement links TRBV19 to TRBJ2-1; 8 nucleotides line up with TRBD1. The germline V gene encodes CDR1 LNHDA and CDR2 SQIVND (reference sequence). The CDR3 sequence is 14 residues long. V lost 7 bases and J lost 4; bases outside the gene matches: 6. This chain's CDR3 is CASTMGQAYNEQFF. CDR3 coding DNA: TGTGCCAGTACAATGGGACAGGCGTACAATGAGCAGTTCTTC.

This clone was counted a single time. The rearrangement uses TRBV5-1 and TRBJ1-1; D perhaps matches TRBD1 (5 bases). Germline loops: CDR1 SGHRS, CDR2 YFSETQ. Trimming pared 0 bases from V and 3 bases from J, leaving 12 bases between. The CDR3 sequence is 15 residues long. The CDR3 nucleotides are TGCGCCAGCAGCTTGGCGTCAGGGTTGGACACTGAAGCTTTCTTT. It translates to CASSLASGLDTEAFF.

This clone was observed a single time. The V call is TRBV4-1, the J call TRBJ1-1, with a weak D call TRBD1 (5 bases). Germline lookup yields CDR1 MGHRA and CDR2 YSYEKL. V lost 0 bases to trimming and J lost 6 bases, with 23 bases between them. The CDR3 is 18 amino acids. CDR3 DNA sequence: TGCGCCAGCAGCCAAGACGCAATAATCGGGGGTAAAGGGTCTGAAGCTTTCTTT. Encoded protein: CASSQDAIIGGKGSEAFF.

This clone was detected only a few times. CDR3 protein: CASGGENGYTF. The CDR3 DNA reads as TGCGCCTCTGGCGGAGAGAATGGCTACACCTTC. This chain uses TRBV5-1 with TRBJ1-2, with D unresolved. The CDR3 has 11 residues. CDR1 is SGHRS and CDR2 is YFSETQ in the germline V gene. V was cut by 10 bases and J by 6 bases, with 13 bases left in between.

The CDR3 DNA is TGTGCCAGCAGTTACGCTAGCACAGATACGCAGTATTTT. Translation: CASSYASTDTQYF. The chain carries TRBV6-5 and TRBJ2-3, with D uncertain. V shed 2 bases and J shed 0 bases, with 3 bases lying between them. Per the germline V gene, CDR1 is MNHEY and CDR2 is SVGAGI. The CDR3 is 13 residues long.

The CDR3 DNA reads as TGCGCCAGCAGCCTAGGGGGGTACGAGCAGTACTTC. As protein: CASSLGGYEQYF. This rearrangement joins TRBV5-1 to TRBJ2-7; possibly TRBD1 or TRBD2 for D (6 bases each). This CDR3 contains 12 residues. The V gene's germline CDR1 is SGHRS and CDR2 YFSETQ. V lost 4 bases, J lost 4 bases, and 9 bases lay in between.

CDR3 loop: CASSPPGQGRTLHF. CDR3 in DNA: TGTGCCAGCTCACCACCGGGACAGGGAAGGACCCTCCACTTT. The V and J genes are TRBV18 and TRBJ1-6; 9 nucleotides align to TRBD1. The CDR3 extends over 14 amino acids. Germline loops: CDR1 KGHSH, CDR2 LQKENI. The V gene end was trimmed by 0 bases and the J gene end by 14 bases; junction bases not matched to a gene: 5. The full variable domain, its missing parts supplied by reference TRBV18 and TRBJ1-6, is NAGVMQNPRHLVRRRGQEARLRCSPMKGHSHVYWYRQLPEEGLKFMVYLQKENIIDESGMPKERFSAEFPKEGPSILRIQQVVRGDSAAYFCASSPPGQGRTLHFGNGTRLTVT.

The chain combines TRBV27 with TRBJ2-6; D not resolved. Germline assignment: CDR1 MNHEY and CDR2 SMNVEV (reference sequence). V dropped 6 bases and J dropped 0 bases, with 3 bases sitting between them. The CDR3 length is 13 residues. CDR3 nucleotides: TGTGCCAGCAGAATCTCTGGGGCCAACGTCCTGACTTTC. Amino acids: CASRISGANVLTF.

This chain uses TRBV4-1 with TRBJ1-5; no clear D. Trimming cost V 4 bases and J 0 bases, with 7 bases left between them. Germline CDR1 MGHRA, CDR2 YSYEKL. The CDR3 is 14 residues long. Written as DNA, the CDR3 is TGCGCCAGCAGCCTCGACATTAGCAATCAGCCCCAGCATTTT. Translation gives CASSLDISNQPQHF.

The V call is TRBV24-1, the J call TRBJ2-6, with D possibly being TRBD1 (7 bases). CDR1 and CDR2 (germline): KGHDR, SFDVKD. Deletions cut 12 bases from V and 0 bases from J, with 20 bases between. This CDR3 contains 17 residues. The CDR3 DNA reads TGTGCCGCCGGGGGAGGACAGGACCACTCTGGGGCCAACGTCCTGACTTTC. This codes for CAAGGGQDHSGANVLTF.

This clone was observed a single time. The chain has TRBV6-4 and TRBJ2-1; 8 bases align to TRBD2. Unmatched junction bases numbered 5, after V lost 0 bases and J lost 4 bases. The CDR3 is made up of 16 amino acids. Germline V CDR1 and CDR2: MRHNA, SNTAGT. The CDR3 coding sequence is TGTGCCAGCAGTGACTCGTGGCCTAGCGGGTACAATGAGCAGTTCTTC. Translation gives CASSDSWPSGYNEQFF.

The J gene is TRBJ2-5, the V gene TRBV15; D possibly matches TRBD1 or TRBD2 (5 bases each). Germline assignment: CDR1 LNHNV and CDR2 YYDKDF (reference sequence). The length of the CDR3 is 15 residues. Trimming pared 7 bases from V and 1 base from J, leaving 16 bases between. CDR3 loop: CATTTGQTSQETQYF. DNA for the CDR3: TGTGCCACCACCACGGGGCAGACCTCCCAAGAGACCCAGTACTTC.

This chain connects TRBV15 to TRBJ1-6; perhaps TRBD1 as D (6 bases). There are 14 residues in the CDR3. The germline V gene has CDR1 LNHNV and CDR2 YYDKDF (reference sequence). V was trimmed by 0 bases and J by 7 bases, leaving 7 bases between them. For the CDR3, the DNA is TGTGCCACCAGCAGAGAGAGGGGGAATTCACCCCTCCACTTT. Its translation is CATSRERGNSPLHF.

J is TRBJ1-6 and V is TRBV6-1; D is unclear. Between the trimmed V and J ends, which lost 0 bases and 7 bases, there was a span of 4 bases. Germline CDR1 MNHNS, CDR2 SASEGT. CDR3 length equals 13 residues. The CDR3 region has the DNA TGTGCCAGCAGTGAAGCTGGGAATTCACCCCTCCACTTT. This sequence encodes CASSEAGNSPLHF.

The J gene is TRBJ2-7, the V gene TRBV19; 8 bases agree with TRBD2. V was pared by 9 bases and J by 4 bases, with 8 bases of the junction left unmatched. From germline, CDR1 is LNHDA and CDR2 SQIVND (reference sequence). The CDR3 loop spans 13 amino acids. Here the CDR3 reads CASSGSRGYEQYF. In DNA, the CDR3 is TGTGCCAGCAGCGGGAGTAGAGGATACGAGCAGTACTTC.

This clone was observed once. The CDR3 region has the DNA TGTGCCAGCAGTCAATCCGGAAGCGGCGGGAACACTGAAGCTTTCTTT. Translated, it gives CASSQSGSGGNTEAFF. The chain is built from TRBV28 and TRBJ1-1; D ambiguous. Trimming removed 5 bases from V and 1 base from J, with 17 bases in between. Per the germline V gene, CDR1 is MDHEN and CDR2 is SYDVKM. This CDR3 comprises 16 residues.

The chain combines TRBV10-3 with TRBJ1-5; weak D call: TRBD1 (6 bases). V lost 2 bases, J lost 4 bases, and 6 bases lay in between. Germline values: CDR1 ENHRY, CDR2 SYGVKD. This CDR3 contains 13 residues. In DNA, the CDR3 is TGTGCCATCAGTGAGACAGGGAATCAGCCCCAGCATTTT. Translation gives CAISETGNQPQHF.

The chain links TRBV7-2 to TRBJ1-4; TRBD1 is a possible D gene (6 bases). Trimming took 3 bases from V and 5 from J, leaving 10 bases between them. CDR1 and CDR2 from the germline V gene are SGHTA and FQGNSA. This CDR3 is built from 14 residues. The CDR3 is CASSFDRRNEKLFF. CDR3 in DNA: TGTGCCAGCAGCTTCGACAGGCGGAATGAAAAACTGTTTTTT.

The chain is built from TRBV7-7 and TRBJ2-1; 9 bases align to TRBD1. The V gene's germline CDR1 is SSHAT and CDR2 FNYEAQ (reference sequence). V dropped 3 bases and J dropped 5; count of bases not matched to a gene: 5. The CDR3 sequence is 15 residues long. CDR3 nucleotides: TGTGCCAGCAGCTTGGACAGGGGATTGCACAATGAGCAGTTCTTC. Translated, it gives CASSLDRGLHNEQFF.

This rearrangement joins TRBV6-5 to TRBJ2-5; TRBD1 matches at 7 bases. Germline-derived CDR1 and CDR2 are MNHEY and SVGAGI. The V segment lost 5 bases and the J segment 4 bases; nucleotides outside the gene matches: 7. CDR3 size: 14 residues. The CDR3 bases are TGTGCCAGCAGTATACGAAGACAGGGAGAGACCCAGTACTTC. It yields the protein CASSIRRQGETQYF.

CDR3 residues: CASSLSRGLNYNEQFF. The CDR3 nucleotides read TGTGCCAGCAGCTTAAGTAGAGGGCTTAACTACAATGAGCAGTTCTTC. The chain is built from TRBV7-2 and TRBJ2-1; a weak D match, TRBD2 (5 bases). V was clipped by 2 bases and J by 3 bases, with 14 bases between them. The germline V gene has CDR1 SGHTA and CDR2 FQGNSA. This CDR3 spans 16 amino acids.

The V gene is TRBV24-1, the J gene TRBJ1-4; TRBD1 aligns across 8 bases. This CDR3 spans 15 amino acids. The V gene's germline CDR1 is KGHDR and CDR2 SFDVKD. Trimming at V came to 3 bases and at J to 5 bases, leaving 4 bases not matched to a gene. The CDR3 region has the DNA TGTGCCACCAGTGATCCCGGGACAGGAAATGAAAAACTGTTTTTT. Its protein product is CATSDPGTGNEKLFF.

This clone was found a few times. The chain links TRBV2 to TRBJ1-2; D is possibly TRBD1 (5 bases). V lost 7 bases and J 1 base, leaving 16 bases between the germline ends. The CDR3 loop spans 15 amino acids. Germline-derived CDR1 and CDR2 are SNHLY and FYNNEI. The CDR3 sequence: CASIFGDSSNYGYTF. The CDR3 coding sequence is TGTGCCAGCATTTTCGGAGACAGCAGTAACTATGGCTACACCTTC.

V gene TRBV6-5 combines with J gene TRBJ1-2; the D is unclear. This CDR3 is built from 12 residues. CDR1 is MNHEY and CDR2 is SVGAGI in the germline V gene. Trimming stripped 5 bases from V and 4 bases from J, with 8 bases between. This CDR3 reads CASSSMSYGYTF. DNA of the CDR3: TGTGCCAGCAGTAGCATGAGCTATGGCTACACCTTC.

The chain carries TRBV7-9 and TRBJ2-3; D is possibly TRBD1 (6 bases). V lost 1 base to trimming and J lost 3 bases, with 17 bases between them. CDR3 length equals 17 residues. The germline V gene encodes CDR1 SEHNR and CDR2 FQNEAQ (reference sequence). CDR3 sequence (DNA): TGTGCCAGCAGCTTAGATTATGTTCAGGGGCGAACAGATACGCAGTATTTT. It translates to CASSLDYVQGRTDTQYF.

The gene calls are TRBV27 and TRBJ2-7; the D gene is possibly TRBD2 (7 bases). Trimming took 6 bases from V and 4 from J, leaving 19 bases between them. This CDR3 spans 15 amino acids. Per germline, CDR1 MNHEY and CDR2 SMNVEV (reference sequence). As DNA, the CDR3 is TGTGCCAGCAGACCGAAGGGAGGGGGGGCTTACGAGCAGTACTTC. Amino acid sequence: CASRPKGGGAYEQYF.

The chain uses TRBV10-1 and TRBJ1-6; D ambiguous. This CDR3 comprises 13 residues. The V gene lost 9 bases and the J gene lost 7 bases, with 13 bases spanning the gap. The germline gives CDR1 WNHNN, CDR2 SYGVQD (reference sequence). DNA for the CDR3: TGCGCCAGGGCGCTTTTCGGGAATTCACCCCTCCACTTT. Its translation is CARALFGNSPLHF.

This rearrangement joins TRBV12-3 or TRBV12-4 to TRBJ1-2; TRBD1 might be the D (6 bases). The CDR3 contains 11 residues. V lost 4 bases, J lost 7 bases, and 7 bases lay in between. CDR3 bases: TGTGCCAGCAGTTACAGGGCTGGCTACACCTTC. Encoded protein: CASSYRAGYTF.

CDR3 region: CASRAGTSGSNEQYF. CDR3 nucleotides: TGTGCCAGCCGGGCCGGGACTAGCGGGAGCAACGAGCAGTACTTC. The chain links TRBV2 to TRBJ2-7; the match to TRBD2 covers 14 bases. CDR1 and CDR2 from the germline V gene are SNHLY and FYNNEI. J lost 5 bases, V lost 8 bases, and 8 bases had no gene match. The CDR3 consists of 15 residues. Full variable domain (outside the CDR3, taken from reference TRBV2 and TRBJ2-7): EPEVTQTPSHQVTQMGQEVILRCVPISNHLYFYWYRQILGQKVEFLVSFYNNEISEKSEIFDDQFSVERPDGSNFTLKIRSTKLEDSAMYFCASRAGTSGSNEQYFGPGTRLTVT.

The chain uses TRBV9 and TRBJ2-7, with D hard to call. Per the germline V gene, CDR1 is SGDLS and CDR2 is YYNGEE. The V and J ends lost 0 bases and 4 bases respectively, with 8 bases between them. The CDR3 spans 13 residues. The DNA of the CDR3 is TGTGCCAGCAGCGTAGAAGATACTTACGAGCAGTACTTC. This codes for CASSVEDTYEQYF.

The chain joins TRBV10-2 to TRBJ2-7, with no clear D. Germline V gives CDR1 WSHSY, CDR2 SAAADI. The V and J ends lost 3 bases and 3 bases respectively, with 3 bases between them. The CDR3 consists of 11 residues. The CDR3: CASSDLYEQYF. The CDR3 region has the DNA TGCGCCAGCAGTGACCTCTACGAGCAGTACTTC.